This T cell receptor beta chain stems from a study of shared clonotypes between healthy human individuals. The CDR3 is made up of 13 amino acids. Germline assignment: CDR1 SGHDT and CDR2 YYEEEE. The V end lost 2 bases, the J end lost 5 bases, and 10 bases lay between the germline ends. Every immunoSEQ plate was one replicate of a subset's evenly spread DNA. Sequencing on ten immunoSEQ deep assay plates was performed for unsorted PBMC DNA. Repertoires were generated with immunoSEQ multiplex PCR, while TCRdb's copy carries only in-frame clones and drops some. The data contain approximately 480,000 clones, nearly 80% of them singletons. Unsorted samples drew genomic DNA from tens of millions of PBMCs.

The sequence derives from a woman aged 40 to 50 in good health. Some clones in this sample may be carry-over from other donors' samples. The rearrangement uses TRBV5-6 and TRBJ2-5; maybe TRBD1 (6 bases). What was sequenced was PBMCs. CDR3 sequence reads: CASSFTGYETQYF. The CDR3, as DNA: TGTGCCAGCAGCTTTACAGGGTACGAGACCCAGTACTTC. Complete variable domain (other parts from reference TRBV5-6 and TRBJ2-5): DAGVTQSPTHLIKTRGQQVTLRCSPKSGHDTVSWYQQALGQGPQFIFQYYEEEERQRGNFPDRFSGHQFPNYSSELNVNALLLGDSALYLCASSFTGYETQYFGPGTRLLVL.